The clone carrying this TCR beta chain was found many times. The antigen is unknown. MiXCR was used by TCRdb to re-call the PCR reads. The sample has about 14,000 clones, approximately 12% seen once. This specimen belongs to a study of metastatic and nonmetastatic thyroid tumors. Study-level background: Comparative analysis of repertoires was undertaken across blood and tumor or nodule tissue obtained from malignant and benign thyroid patients. Findings of the study overall: Significantly greater TCR beta diversity was reportedly found in malignant thyroid tumors than in benign nodules (in blood and tumor).

The V end was cut by 0 bases, the J end by 3 bases, with 13 bases between. Germline V gene data show CDR1 as LGHNA and CDR2 as YNFKEQ. This CDR3 comprises 16 residues. All patients were treatment-naive before thyroid surgery. This TCR derives from a female donor with papillary thyroid cancer or a benign thyroid nodule (not recorded which). Some clones in this sample may be carry-over from other donors' samples. The V call is TRBV4-2, the J call TRBJ2-3; D possibly matches TRBD1 or TRBD2 (5 bases each). Input material: blood. CDR3 coding DNA: TGTGCCAGCAGCCAAGATCTAACCGGGGCGACAGATACGCAGTATTTT. Translating it yields CASSQDLTGATDTQYF.